The clone carrying this T cell receptor (beta chain) was detected ten times or more. The antigen remains unidentified. The sample is drawn from a study of T and B cells in COVID-19 patients. The wider study: Peripheral blood came from COVID-19 patients with active infection or after recovery. Recovered patients mostly had mild to moderate COVID-19 managed as outpatients. At median age about 37 years, recovered patients were younger than active-infection patients at about 63. Study results and caveats: Highly clonal in active COVID-19, TRB repertoires exceeded healthy-donor diversity and richness at recovery.

BIOMED2 TRB-A/B primer pools were used in multiplex TRB PCR. A single record per CDR3 protein comes from TCRdb applying MiXCR to the multiplex PCR reads. The top ten clones hold 5% to 7% of a sample with about 8,400 distinct CDR3 sequences, about 23% of them seen once. From blood, about 250-500 ng of genomic DNA served as TRB template. CDR3 length equals 13 residues. The ends lost 6 bases at V and 7 bases at J; junction bases unmatched: 7. Germline CDR1 ENHRY, CDR2 SYGVKD. This sequence joins TRBV10-3 and TRBJ2-5, with 8 bases matching TRBD2. Sequenced: blood. This receptor was taken from a human donor who had recovered from COVID-19. CDR3 sequence reads: CAISTGTSSTQYF. The CDR3, as DNA: TGTGCCATCAGCACCGGGACTAGTTCGACCCAGTACTTC.